Shown below are 15 T cell receptor beta chains from a single sample sequenced in a study of spatial heterogeneity in lung cancer. The time point here: sample taken at primary tumor resection. The input material, whole RNA from tumor, nontumor lung or frozen PBMC, was sequenced unsorted. TCRdb re-analysed the 5' RACE reads in MiXCR, keeping a single row per CDR3 protein. The table shows about 14,000 distinct CDR3 sequences, with roughly 5% occurring only once. Source: lung tumor tissue, taken at surgery. These TCRs come from a human donor with early-stage non-small cell lung cancer.

The table lists this clonotype with many counts. Found in a library prepared for alpha chains, this beta chain is an off-target read, and its abundance has little meaning. The rearrangement uses TRBV10-3 and TRBJ2-1; the match to TRBD1 covers 8 bases. J was trimmed by 6 bases and V by 5 bases; bases with no gene match: 3. This CDR3 is 13 amino acids long. Germline V gene data show CDR1 as ENHRY and CDR2 as SYGVKD. CDR3 coding DNA: TGTGCCATCAGTTTACAGGGGGGCAATGAGCAGTTCTTC. The encoded protein is CAISLQGGNEQFF.

At least ten counts were recorded for this clonotype. Being off target in a library aimed at alpha chains, this beta chain has a size of little meaning. V and J are TRBV7-2 and TRBJ2-3, with D possibly TRBD2 on 6 matching bases. CDR1 and CDR2 from the germline V gene are SGHTA and FQGNSA. V gave up 1 base and J gave up 2 bases, with 16 bases separating them. The CDR3 totals 17 residues. The CDR3 DNA reads TGTGCCAGCAGCTTAGGGTTCCTAGCGACTGCCACAGATACGCAGTATTTT. This encodes CASSLGFLATATDTQYF.

This clonotype was counted at least ten times. The library was designed around alpha chains, so this beta chain is a stray read whose abundance carries little weight. V usage is TRBV15 and J usage is TRBJ2-5; tentatively, D is TRBD1 (6 bases). Germline V gene lookup returns CDR1 LNHNV and CDR2 YYDKDF (reference sequence). Trimming pared 6 bases from V and 2 bases from J, leaving 16 bases between. The CDR3 has 15 amino acids. The CDR3 is CATRPQGHRQETQYF. The CDR3 nucleotides are TGTGCCACCAGACCTCAGGGACACCGACAAGAGACCCAGTACTTC.

This clonotype occurred many times. Since the library was made to target alpha chains, this beta chain is a stray read and its abundance is not meaningful. The CDR3 nucleotides read TGCAGTGCTAGGGCGGACACCAGGGGCAATCAGCCCCAGCATTTT. Translation gives CSARADTRGNQPQHF. The chain is built from TRBV20-1 and TRBJ1-5; weak D call: TRBD1 (5 bases). CDR1 and CDR2 from the germline V gene are DFQATT and SNEGSKA (reference sequence). Trimming shortened V by 3 bases and J by 2 bases, and 14 bases separated the two germline ends. This CDR3 is 15 amino acids long.

The sample holds many counts of this clonotype. This beta chain is a stray read from a library made for alpha chains; its abundance is not meaningful. This chain's CDR3 is CASSPGGVRDNEQFF. The DNA of the CDR3 is TGTGCCAGCAGCCCCGGGGGGGTTCGGGACAATGAGCAGTTCTTC. This chain links TRBV11-2 with TRBJ2-1; 8 bases align to TRBD2. V shed 5 bases and J 5 bases; nucleotides not matched to a gene: 8. In germline, CDR1 is SGHAT, CDR2 FQNNGV. The CDR3 consists of 15 residues.

This clonotype appeared many times. Within a library made for alpha chains, this beta chain is off target, and its count is uninformative. CDR3 sequence (DNA): TGTGCCAGCAGCCCCTGGACAGGGCCGAACACTGAAGCTTTCTTT. Translation: CASSPWTGPNTEAFF. The chain couples TRBV7-2 to TRBJ1-1; 8 bases are a match to TRBD1. This CDR3 spans 15 amino acids. From germline, CDR1 is SGHTA and CDR2 FQGNSA. V lost 5 bases and J lost 1; bases outside the gene matches: 6.

This clonotype appeared many times. This beta chain came through as a stray read in a library set up for alpha chains, and its size says little. The gene calls are TRBV4-1 and TRBJ2-3; weak D call: TRBD2 (7 bases). Trimming cost V 2 bases and J 7 bases, with 19 bases left between them. This CDR3 contains 16 residues. Per the germline V gene, CDR1 is MGHRA and CDR2 is YSYEKL. CDR3 sequence reads: CASSQSLGGAGNTQYF. The CDR3 DNA reads TGCGCCAGCAGCCAATCCTTGGGGGGGGCCGGGAATACGCAGTATTTT.

This clonotype has ten or more counts. With the library built for alpha chains, this beta chain is off target and its frequency is not meaningful. V and J are TRBV9 and TRBJ1-2; 8 bases agree with TRBD1. Germline CDR1 and CDR2: SGDLS and YYNGEE. With V trimmed by 4 bases and J by 1 base, 12 bases remained unmatched. This CDR3 contains 17 residues. The CDR3 here is CASSTGGGSTNNYGYTF. The CDR3 DNA reads TGTGCCAGCAGCACAGGGGGGGGATCGACCAATAACTATGGCTACACCTTC. The full variable domain, completed using reference TRBV9 and TRBJ1-2, is DSGVTQTPKHLITATGQRVTLRCSPRSGDLSVYWYQQSLDQGLQFLIQYYNGEERAKGNILERFSAQQFPDLHSELNLSSLELGDSALYFCASSTGGGSTNNYGYTFGSGTRLTVV.

There are a few counts of this clonotype. This beta chain is an unintended read in a library built for alpha chains; its size means little. The chain recombines TRBV6-2 or TRBV6-3 with TRBJ2-5; tentative D call: TRBD1 (6 bases). In germline, CDR1 is MNHEY, CDR2 SVGEGT. This CDR3 spans 13 amino acids. The germline V and J ends were trimmed by 6 bases and 2 bases, with 10 bases remaining between them. The CDR3, as DNA: TGTGCCAGCAGGCGGACAGATCAAGAGACCCAGTACTTC. Amino acids: CASRRTDQETQYF.

The sample holds many counts of this clonotype. A library made for alpha chains picked up this beta chain off target, so its size means little. This chain joins TRBV12-3 or TRBV12-4 and TRBJ2-1; TRBD2 matches at 11 bases. The CDR3 consists of 15 residues. V lost 5 bases, J lost 9 bases, and 9 bases stayed unmatched. CDR3 bases: TGTGCCAGCAGTCTACTAGCGGGAGCGGCGGGTGAGCAGTTCTTC. Translating it yields CASSLLAGAAGEQFF.

This clonotype came up many times. The library was built for alpha chains, so this beta chain is an off-target read and its size means little. The V gene is TRBV20-1, the J gene TRBJ1-1; 10 nucleotides agree with TRBD1. Germline loops: CDR1 DFQATT, CDR2 SNEGSKA (reference sequence). V lost 6 bases to trimming and J lost 2 bases; unmatched junction nucleotides: 9. The length of the CDR3 is 15 residues. The chain's CDR3 is CSARTGGPGNTEAFF. In DNA, the CDR3 is TGCAGTGCGCGGACAGGGGGTCCCGGTAACACTGAAGCTTTCTTT.

There are many counts of this clonotype. The size of this beta chain means little, since it is a stray read in a library made for alpha chains. This chain joins TRBV7-8 and TRBJ2-1; TRBD2 matches at 11 bases. This CDR3 comprises 15 residues. CDR1 is SGHVS and CDR2 is FQNEAQ in the germline V gene. The junction had 6 bases not matched to a gene; V was cut back by 8 bases and J by 3 bases. The CDR3 DNA reads TGTGCCAGCGGACTAGCGGGCCCACACTACAATGAGCAGTTCTTC. Residues: CASGLAGPHYNEQFF.

This clonotype was recorded many times. This beta chain is off target for a library built for alpha chains, so its abundance means little. The chain carries TRBV7-2 and TRBJ1-4, with TRBD1 matching over 7 bases. The CDR3 sequence is 13 residues long. Trimming removed 5 bases from V and 8 bases from J; junction bases left unmatched: 5. CDR1 SGHTA and CDR2 FQGNSA come from the germline V gene. CDR3 residues: CASSRGGYEKLFF. As DNA, the CDR3 is TGTGCCAGCAGCCGAGGGGGCTACGAAAAACTGTTTTTT.

Ten or more counts support this clonotype. Since the library was made to target alpha chains, this beta chain is a stray read and its abundance is not meaningful. J is TRBJ2-3 and V is TRBV6-5; TRBD1 aligns across 9 bases. V was pared by 0 bases and J by 4 bases, with 5 bases of the junction left unmatched. The CDR3 covers 16 residues. Per the germline V gene, CDR1 is MNHEY and CDR2 is SVGAGI. CDR3 sequence reads: CASSYSPGQGSDTQYF. As DNA, the CDR3 is TGTGCCAGCAGTTACTCGCCTGGACAGGGGTCAGATACGCAGTATTTT.

This clonotype was seen ten or more times. A library made for alpha chains picked up this beta chain off target, so its size means little. The chain recombines TRBV6-1 with TRBJ1-5; D is undetermined. The CDR3 is made up of 14 amino acids. V was cut by 1 base and J by 1 base, with 5 bases left in between. CDR1 is MNHNS and CDR2 is SASEGT in the germline V gene. CDR3 DNA: TGTGCCAGCAGTGAAGGATGGAGCAATCAGCCCCAGCATTTT. Translated, it gives CASSEGWSNQPQHF.